The clone carrying this T cell receptor (beta chain) has at least ten counts. Preparation of the TCRbeta library involved a method that used unique molecular identifiers. TCRdb passed the PCR reads through MiXCR, listing each CDR3 protein once. The repertoire holds more than 550,000 distinct CDR3 sequences, with over 9.5% as singletons. The data derive from a study of T-cell reconstitution after alpha-beta-depleted transplantation in children. This CDR3 region has 13 residues. Germline values: CDR1 DFQATT, CDR2 SNEGSKA (reference sequence). The V end was cut by 6 bases, the J end by 6 bases, with 15 bases between.

The clonotype was recovered from a human donor who donated a stem cell graft to a child with acute myeloid leukemia. The specimen was PBMCs from the stem cell graft donor, collected from the stem cell graft. The chain employs TRBV20-1 and TRBJ1-3; a possible D gene is TRBD1 (6 bases). The CDR3 loop reads CSAPDSYENTIYF. CDR3 nucleotides: TGCAGTGCCCCGGACAGTTACGAAAACACCATATATTTT.